The TCR beta chain described here comes from a study of identical twins. The length of the CDR3 is 11 residues. Between the trimmed V and J ends, which lost 3 bases and 5 bases, there was a span of 8 bases. The germline gives CDR1 DFQATT, CDR2 SNEGSKA (reference sequence). TCRdb reanalysed the 5' RACE reads using MiXCR and keeps one entry per CDR3 protein. The sample has a few hundred thousand distinct CDR3 sequences; approximately 7.1% are singletons. These data also featured in a second study, about T cells expressing NK-cell markers. That report notes: Just one sequenced donor of eight was HCMV-seronegative, while seven were seropositive.

Material for sequencing was CD8+ T cells sorted from blood. This clonotype was sampled from a woman between 18 and 29 years old in good health. The chain recombines TRBV20-1 with TRBJ2-7; no reliable D call. For the CDR3, the DNA is TGCAGTGCTAGTTTCTTTAACGAGCAGTACTTC. Translated: CSASFFNEQYF.